The clone carrying this TCR beta chain was counted ten times or more. Its antigen is undetermined. There were TCR beta CDR3 regions amplified from RNA transcripts. During a first-round RT-PCR of the TCR CDR3, the HTBI primer set was used. MiXCR was run by TCRdb on the multiplex PCR reads, yielding one entry per CDR3 protein. The sample shows a few hundred thousand distinct CDR3 sequences, just over 45% of them seen only once. These data belong to a study of T cells in Graves' hyperthyroidism and ophthalmopathy. Study-level findings and limits: Most clonotypes expanded in the thyroid (above 0.001) were also present in blood.

Stable Graves' hyperthyroidism meant no ophthalmopathy progression within 18 months. Each patient was aged 18 to 65 and had newly diagnosed hyperthyroidism of under 2 months' duration. Diagnosis relied on clinical symptoms, serum thyroxine and TRAb, thyroid ultrasound and orbital computed tomography. The source is a woman in her late teens or twenties with Graves' hyperthyroidism. Sequencing was done on a sample of peripheral blood or thyroid tissue (not recorded which).

The DNA of the CDR3 is TGTGCCAGCACCCTCCTAAGGGGAACTGAAGCTTTCTTT. Translated, it gives CASTLLRGTEAFF. The rearrangement uses TRBV7-2 and TRBJ1-1, with D maybe TRBD1 (5 bases). This CDR3 spans 13 amino acids. The V end lost 7 bases, the J end lost 5 bases, and 14 bases lay between the germline ends. The V gene's germline CDR1 is SGHTA and CDR2 FQGNSA.